This T cell receptor beta chain was documented in a study of shared clonotypes between healthy human individuals. Clones were read by immunoSEQ multiplex PCR, and TCRdb kept only the in-frame ones, dropping some. The repertoire holds 2 million to 2.5 million clones, with just under 95% as singletons. Comment on this clone: Within the sample, other DNA sequences also encode this same CDR3.

CDR3 length equals 15 residues. Germline V gene sequence: CDR1 MDHEN, CDR2 SYDVKM. V shed 6 bases, J shed 0 bases, and the junction held 7 bases outside the gene matches. This clonotype was sampled from a man younger than 30 in good health. Some clones in this sample may be carry-over from other donors' samples. This chain connects TRBV28 to TRBJ1-1; TRBD1 aligns across 7 bases. Sequencing was done on a sample of naive CD4+ T cells from PBMCs. The sample's subset: CD45RA+ positively selected. The CDR3 DNA reads as TGTGCCAGCAGCCCCCCCAGGGGGATGAACACTGAAGCTTTCTTT. It is translated as CASSPPRGMNTEAFF. Based on the CDR3 plus reference TRBV28 and TRBJ1-1, the full variable domain is DVKVTQSSRYLVKRTGEKVFLECVQDMDHENMFWYRQDPGLGLRLIYFSYDVKMKEKGDIPEGYSVSREKKERFSLILESASTNQTSMYLCASSPPRGMNTEAFFGQGTRLTVV.